The present TCR beta chain was sequenced within a study of regulatory T cells in long-lasting Graves disease. Findings and caveats of the study: TRBV28, TRBJ1-2 and TRBJ2-5 were favored in persistent disease.

Time point noted: newly diagnosed GD, antithyroid drugs for less than 3 months. PBMC RNA served as the TCR library source. Nine milliliters of peripheral blood went into EDTA tubes. This clonotype was picked up many times. What it binds is not known. Construction of the TCR beta libraries employed iRepertoire HTBI primers in conjunction with Arm-PCR of CDR3 regions. TCRdb reprocessed the multiplex PCR reads via MiXCR and lists one record per CDR3 protein. There are some 250,000 distinct CDR3 sequences in the sample; about 17% occur only once, and approximately 24% lies in the top ten. The CDR3 sequence is 15 residues long. Trimming removed 4 bases from V and 1 base from J, with 11 bases in between. CDR1 is KGHSH and CDR2 is LQKENI in the germline V gene.

This receptor was identified in a female donor with Graves disease. This sample comprised peripheral blood mononuclear cells (PBMCs), obtained at new diagnosis, from a patient treated with antithyroid drugs. V usage is TRBV18 and J usage is TRBJ2-1, with D possibly being TRBD2 (5 bases). CDR3: CASSRSAGSYNEQFF. In nucleotides, the CDR3 is TGTGCCAGCTCACGCTCCGCGGGTTCCTACAATGAGCAGTTCTTC. The full variable domain, completed using reference TRBV18 and TRBJ2-1, is NAGVMQNPRHLVRRRGQEARLRCSPMKGHSHVYWYRQLPEEGLKFMVYLQKENIIDESGMPKERFSAEFPKEGPSILRIQQVVRGDSAAYFCASSRSAGSYNEQFFGPGTRLTVL.